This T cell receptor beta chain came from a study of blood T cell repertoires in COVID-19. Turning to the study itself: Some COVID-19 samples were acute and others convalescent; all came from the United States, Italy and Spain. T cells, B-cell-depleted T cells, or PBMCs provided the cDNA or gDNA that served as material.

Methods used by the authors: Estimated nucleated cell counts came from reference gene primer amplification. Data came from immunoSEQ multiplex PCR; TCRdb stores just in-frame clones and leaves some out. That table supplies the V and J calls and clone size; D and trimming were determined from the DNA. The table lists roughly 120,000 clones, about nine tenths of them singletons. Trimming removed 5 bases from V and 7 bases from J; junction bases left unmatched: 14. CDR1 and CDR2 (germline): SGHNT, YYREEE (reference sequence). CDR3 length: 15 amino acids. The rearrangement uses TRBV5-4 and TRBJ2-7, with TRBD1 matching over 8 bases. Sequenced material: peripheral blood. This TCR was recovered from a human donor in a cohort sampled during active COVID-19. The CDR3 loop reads CASSRVEDRAGEQYF. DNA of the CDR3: TGTGCCAGCAGTCGGGTGGAGGACAGGGCCGGAGAGCAGTACTTC.